This TCR beta chain was profiled in a study of blood T cells in healthy people across ages. Regarding the study as a whole: It was not known whether donors were CMV positive (a possible confounder of expanded clonotype changes).

The authors ran a second PCR of about 6 to 11 cycles using a sample-barcoded 5' primer and a J-beta primer mix. Tags on each cDNA molecule came from a template-switch adaptor with 12 random nucleotides. Paired-end reads containing CDR3 totaled no fewer than 2.5 million for each sample. MiXCR, run by TCRdb on the 5' RACE reads, gives a single entry per CDR3 protein. The table lists hundreds of thousands of distinct CDR3 sequences, more than 20% of them singletons. Germline V gene sequence: CDR1 SNHLY, CDR2 FYNNEI. There are 15 residues in the CDR3. V lost 4 bases, J lost 0 bases, and 10 bases lay in between. In the case of this clonotype: Its target is unknown.

This same sample was also taken into another study, of T cells of mothers and their children.

The sample comprised blood. The chain recombines TRBV2 with TRBJ2-1; no firm D call. The receptor was derived from a boy aged 10-17 years in good health. The DNA for the CDR3 is TGTGCCAGCAGTGTCCTGGTACCCTCCTACAATGAGCAGTTCTTC. It is translated as CASSVLVPSYNEQFF. The full variable domain, rest sourced from reference TRBV2 and TRBJ2-1, is EPEVTQTPSHQVTQMGQEVILRCVPISNHLYFYWYRQILGQKVEFLVSFYNNEISEKSEIFDDQFSVERPDGSNFTLKIRSTKLEDSAMYFCASSVLVPSYNEQFFGPGTRLTVL.